This T cell receptor (beta chain) is from a study of monozygotic twins with inflammatory bowel disease. Study-wide findings and caveats: No distinction between different T cell subtypes was possible. By inverse Simpson index, TCRbeta diversity was lower in IBD patients than in healthy co-twins.

Concerning this clonotype itself: The antigen is not known.

Researchers ran eight separate cDNA reactions for each sample. Following a re-call of the 5' RACE reads, TCRdb has one entry per CDR3 protein and lacks DNA. This listing includes some 150,000 distinct CDR3 sequences. This CDR3 contains 13 residues. In germline, CDR1 is SGHTA, CDR2 FQGTGA. Researchers isolated total RNA from whole blood without sorting T cells. V and J are TRBV7-3 and TRBJ2-7; TCRdb names TRBD1, which stays unverified in the absence of DNA. This receptor was obtained from a human donor with ulcerative colitis or Crohn's disease, or a healthy co-twin of an affected twin (not recorded which). Sequencing was performed on blood. CDR3 in amino acids: CASSRDRSYEQYF. Together with reference TRBV7-3 and TRBJ2-7, the CDR3 gives the full variable domain: GAGVSQTPSNKVTEKGKYVELRCDPISGHTALYWYRQSLGQGPEFLIYFQGTGAADDSGLPNDRFFAVRPEGSVSTLKIQRTERGDSAVYLCASSRDRSYEQYFGPGTRLTVT.